This T cell receptor (beta chain) was documented in a study of blood T cell repertoires in COVID-19 (dated by TCRdb to the early 2020s). Background for the entire study: The collaborator samples originated in the United States, Italy and Spain and spanned the acute and convalescent phases of COVID-19. The material from the prospective study consisted of cDNA or gDNA derived from T cells, B-cell-depleted T cells, or PBMCs. The repertoires were released in a freely available public database meant as a resource for research on the immune response to SARS-CoV-2. Deeply sampled blood TCRbeta repertoires from subjects exposed to, actively infected with, or recovered from COVID-19 were included in the dataset. The samples were drawn from two sources: the first 160 participants of the ongoing ImmuneRACE study, and 1,254 subjects contributed by 6 global collaborators. A de-identified subject ID, COVID-19 status, age in years and sex were almost always included in the sample metadata. Where available, HLA class I and class II types were obtained from metadata supplied by the sample provider rather than from assay-based typing.

Broader findings and caveats from the paper: How much clinical and demographic metadata was included differed by source and by participant, and the metadata was provided uncurated.

CDR1 and CDR2 are read off the germline V gene as MNHEY and SVGAGI. Counted from cysteine to phenylalanine, this CDR3 has 15 amino acids. The sequence is cut down to CDR3 DNA, 45 bases in frame from base 1. Trimming accounts for 2 bases at V and 7 bases at J, while the number of junction bases matched to no gene is 9. In regard to this clone: This clone's antigen is unknown. No qualities accompany the bases; no much larger clone lies one base away.

TCRbeta CDR3 regions were amplified from genomic DNA by means of the immunoSEQ Assay, a bias-controlled multiplex PCR. The authors' pipeline ran thus. Nucleated cell counts per sample were estimated from amplification of reference gene primers within the assay. To quantify the absolute abundance of each unique TCRbeta CDR3 rearrangement, sequence reads were collapsed and filtered. For each sample, productive Simpson clonality was calculated as the square root of Simpson's diversity index over productive rearrangements. Sourced from immuneACCESS, this table was stored by TCRdb with only in-frame sequences that have V and J called. A share of the clones is absent; for the studies checked, an unresolved V gene accounts for under half, and the remainder has no known explanation. D and trimming come from the DNA, and the V and J calls and clone size come from that table. The sample has over 150,000 clones on record, approximately 85% of them singletons. 0.6% to 0.65% of the sample comes from the top ten.

In Seattle, one collaborating source enrolled patients while the infection was active and tracked those patients longitudinally over the course of disease. Whole blood was collected in K2EDTA tubes by collaborating institutions according to the institutions' own protocols. For TCRbeta analysis, collaborators shipped samples as frozen whole blood, isolated PBMCs, or DNA extracted from either of those sample types. Sequences were obtained from peripheral blood. This receptor was identified in a man aged 55 to 70 with COVID-19, enrolled during active disease. Here the chain combines TRBV6-5 and TRBJ1-1; 8 bases in the middle match TRBD1. The CDR3 loop reads CASSYAIDRGSEAFF. The bases are TGTGCCAGCAGTTACGCCATCGACAGGGGAAGTGAAGCTTTCTTT.